The 13 T cell receptor beta chains reported below all come from one sample, sequenced in a study of T cells in Graves' hyperthyroidism and ophthalmopathy. Amplified TCR beta CDR3 regions came from RNA transcripts. The HTBI primer set served for first-round RT-PCR of the TCR CDR3. TCRdb called the multiplex PCR reads again in MiXCR, with one record for every CDR3 protein. This repertoire shows over 300,000 distinct CDR3 sequences, roughly 13% found once; its top ten account for roughly 33%. The sequencing sample was made of blood. These receptors were taken from a middle-aged woman with Graves' ophthalmopathy.

This rearrangement joins TRBV29-1 to TRBJ2-3, with D tentatively TRBD2 (5 bases). The CDR3 is 14 amino acids. V lost 1 base and J 3 bases, leaving 11 bases between the germline ends. The V gene's germline CDR1 is SQVTM and CDR2 ANQGSEA. The CDR3 coding sequence is TGCAGCGTTGAAGCCCCAGCGGATACAGATACGCAGTATTTT. This gives the protein CSVEAPADTDTQYF.

This clonotype was seen only a few times. CDR3 sequence (DNA): TGTGCCAGCAGCTTTTTCGAGGGGCAAGAGACCCAGTACTTC. Amino acid sequence: CASSFFEGQETQYF. The rearrangement joins TRBV5-6 to TRBJ2-5; D possibly uses TRBD1 or TRBD2 (5 bases each). The V end was cut by 2 bases, the J end by 2 bases, with 10 bases between. This CDR3 has 14 amino acids. Germline CDR1 reads SGHDT; CDR2 reads YYEEEE.

A few counts support this clonotype. The chain has TRBV19 and TRBJ2-1, with a possible D match to TRBD2 (7 bases). This CDR3 spans 14 amino acids. Germline CDR1 reads LNHDA; CDR2 reads SQIVND (reference sequence). V was shortened by 5 bases and J by 6 bases, with 14 bases between the two germline ends. The CDR3 loop reads CASSDRRELNEQFF. The CDR3 coding sequence is TGTGCCAGTAGTGACAGGCGGGAGCTCAATGAGCAGTTCTTC.

This clonotype has just a few counts. The chain uses TRBV7-9 and TRBJ1-6; 8 bases agree with TRBD1. CDR3 size: 14 residues. Trimming at V came to 5 bases and at J to 11 bases, leaving 8 bases not matched to a gene. Germline CDR1 is SEHNR and CDR2 is FQNEAQ (reference sequence). In DNA, the CDR3 is TGTGCCAGCAGCCCGACAGGGGCGCCTCCACCCCTCCACTTT. It yields the protein CASSPTGAPPPLHF.

There are many counts of this clonotype. CDR3 sequence reads: CSAPDRTGGSTDTQYF. For the CDR3, the DNA is TGCAGTGCCCCTGACCGGACAGGGGGTAGCACAGATACGCAGTATTTT. This chain uses TRBV20-1 with TRBJ2-3; 10 bases are shared with TRBD1. Germline CDR1 reads DFQATT; CDR2 reads SNEGSKA (reference sequence). Losses at the gene ends were 6 bases for V and 0 bases for J; bases not matched to a gene: 9. The CDR3 is 16 amino acids.

This clonotype was recorded a few times. The chain combines TRBV11-2 with TRBJ2-2, with 7 bases identical to TRBD1. V was clipped by 0 bases and J by 6 bases; unmatched bases: 1. The CDR3 is 14 residues long. The germline V gene encodes CDR1 SGHAT and CDR2 FQNNGV. CDR3 nucleotides: TGTGCCAGCAGCTTAGACCAGGGGGCCGGGGAGCTGTTTTTT. Translated: CASSLDQGAGELFF.

This clonotype was seen more than once but under ten times. The V and J genes are TRBV5-1 and TRBJ2-7; no reliable D call. The length of the CDR3 is 14 residues. CDR1 and CDR2 (germline): SGHRS, YFSETQ. Trimming stripped 5 bases from V and 6 bases from J, with 18 bases between. The CDR3 bases are TGCGCCAGCAGTGCCACGCCGGACCCTTTCGAGCAGTACTTC. The encoded protein is CASSATPDPFEQYF.

This clonotype appeared many times. This sequence joins TRBV20-1 and TRBJ2-7; D uncertain. With 0 bases removed from V and 2 bases from J, the gap between germline ends came to 17 bases. Germline V CDR1 and CDR2: DFQATT, SNEGSKA (reference sequence). The CDR3 has 16 residues. The chain's CDR3 is CSARDQDLPRPYEQYF. CDR3 DNA sequence: TGCAGTGCTAGAGATCAGGATCTCCCTAGGCCCTACGAGCAGTACTTC.

This clonotype was seen a few times. As DNA, the CDR3 is TGTGCCAGCAGCTTGGGCCTAGCGGTAAGGGACGAGCAGTACTTC. It yields the protein CASSLGLAVRDEQYF. The V and J genes are TRBV5-6 and TRBJ2-7; 7 nucleotides agree with TRBD2. V was pared by 0 bases and J by 5 bases, with 8 bases of the junction left unmatched. CDR3 size: 15 residues. Germline loops: CDR1 SGHDT, CDR2 YYEEEE.

The chain is built from TRBV11-2 and TRBJ2-4, with D perhaps matching TRBD1 (6 bases). V was shortened by 0 bases and J by 10 bases, with 13 bases between the two germline ends. The CDR3 consists of 14 residues. The germline V gene encodes CDR1 SGHAT and CDR2 FQNNGV. The CDR3 loop is CASSLDYRVLIQYF. As DNA, the CDR3 is TGTGCCAGCAGCTTAGATTACAGGGTATTAATTCAGTACTTC.

This clonotype appeared many times. The chain has TRBV14 and TRBJ2-2, with TRBD2 matching 8 bases. J lost 3 bases, V lost 0 bases, and 9 bases had no gene match. In germline, CDR1 is SGHDN, CDR2 FVKESK. The CDR3 contains 18 residues. In DNA, the CDR3 is TGTGCCAGCAGCCAAGATAGGGCTAGCGGGCGCTACACCGGGGAGCTGTTTTTT. It is translated as CASSQDRASGRYTGELFF.

This clonotype was counted many times. The chain couples TRBV24-1 to TRBJ2-1; 9 nucleotides line up with TRBD1. V lost 0 bases to trimming and J lost 4 bases; unmatched junction nucleotides: 3. The CDR3 is made up of 16 amino acids. Germline V lookup: CDR1 KGHDR, CDR2 SFDVKD. The CDR3 region has the DNA TGTGCCACCAGTGATTTGACAGGGGGCGCTTACAATGAGCAGTTCTTC. This sequence encodes CATSDLTGGAYNEQFF.

This clonotype turned up a few times. The chain uses TRBV20-1 and TRBJ2-7; D might be TRBD1 (5 bases). Germline V gene sequence: CDR1 DFQATT, CDR2 SNEGSKA (reference sequence). V lost 2 bases to trimming and J lost 1 base, with 12 bases between them. This CDR3 comprises 14 residues. CDR3 loop: CSARIRARSYEQYF. For the CDR3, the DNA is TGCAGTGCTAGAATCAGGGCGAGGTCCTACGAGCAGTACTTC.